This T cell receptor (beta chain) appears in the sequencing data of a study of blood T cell repertoires in COVID-19. About the study: There were acute and convalescent COVID-19 samples, and they came from the United States, Italy and Spain. From T cells, B-cell-depleted T cells, or PBMCs came the material, which was cDNA or gDNA.

How the authors handled the data: Amplification with reference gene primers provided the estimates of nucleated cell counts. The data were produced by immunoSEQ multiplex PCR, yet TCRdb's version contains in-frame clones alone and is incomplete. Clone size and V and J calls were adopted from that table, with D and trimming inferred from the DNA. This sample has about 160,000 clones, with 65% to 85% found just once. The germline CDR1 and CDR2 sequences are MNHEY and SVGEGT. V was trimmed by 2 bases and J by 0 bases, leaving 14 bases between them. This CDR3 has 18 amino acids. The chain joins TRBV6-2 or TRBV6-3 to TRBJ2-6; D may be TRBD2 (5 bases). Source material: peripheral blood. The clonotype was recovered from an elderly woman with active or convalescent COVID-19. Written as DNA, the CDR3 is TGTGCCAGCAGTTACATCCCGAGGGTATCCTCTGGGGCCAACGTCCTGACTTTC. This codes for CASSYIPRVSSGANVLTF.